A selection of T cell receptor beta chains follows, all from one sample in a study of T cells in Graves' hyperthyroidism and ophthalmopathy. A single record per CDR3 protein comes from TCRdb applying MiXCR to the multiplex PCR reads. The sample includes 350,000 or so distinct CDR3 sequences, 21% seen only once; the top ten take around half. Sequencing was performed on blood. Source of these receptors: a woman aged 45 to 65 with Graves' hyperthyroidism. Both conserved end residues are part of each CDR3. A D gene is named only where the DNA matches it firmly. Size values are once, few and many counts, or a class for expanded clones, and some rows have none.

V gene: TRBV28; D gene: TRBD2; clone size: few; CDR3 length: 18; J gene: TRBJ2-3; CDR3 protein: CASSKPGLAGGSTDTQYF; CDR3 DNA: TGTGCCAGCAGTAAACCGGGACTAGCGGGAGGGAGCACAGATACGCAGTATTTT
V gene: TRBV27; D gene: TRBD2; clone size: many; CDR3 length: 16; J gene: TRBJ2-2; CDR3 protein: CASSSRLAGVTGELFF; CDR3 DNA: TGTGCCAGCAGTTCCAGACTAGCGGGAGTTACCGGGGAGCTGTTTTTT
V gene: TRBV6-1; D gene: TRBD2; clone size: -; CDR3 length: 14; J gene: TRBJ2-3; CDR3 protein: CASRIAGGKDTQYF; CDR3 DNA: TGTGCCAGCAGAATAGCGGGGGGCAAGGATACGCAGTATTTT
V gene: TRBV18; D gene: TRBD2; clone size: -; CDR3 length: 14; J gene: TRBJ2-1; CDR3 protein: CASSPSGGAIEQFF; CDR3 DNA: TGTGCCAGCTCACCCAGCGGGGGGGCCATTGAGCAGTTCTTC
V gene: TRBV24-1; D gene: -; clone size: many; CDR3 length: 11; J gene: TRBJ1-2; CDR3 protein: CATSVGNGYTF; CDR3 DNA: TGTGCCACCAGTGTGGGTAATGGCTACACCTTC
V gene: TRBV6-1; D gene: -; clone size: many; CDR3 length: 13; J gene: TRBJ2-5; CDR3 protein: CASKKDSQETQYF; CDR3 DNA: TGTGCCAGCAAAAAGGACAGCCAAGAGACCCAGTACTTC
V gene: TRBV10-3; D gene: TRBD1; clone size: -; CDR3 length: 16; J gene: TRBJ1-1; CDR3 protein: CAISRNAQGFNTEAFF; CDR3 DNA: TGTGCCATCAGTCGAAATGCACAGGGGTTCAACACTGAAGCTTTCTTT
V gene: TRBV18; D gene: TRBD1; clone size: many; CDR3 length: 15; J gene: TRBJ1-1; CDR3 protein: CASSPQGAVHTEAFF; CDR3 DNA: TGTGCCAGCTCACCCCAGGGGGCAGTCCACACTGAAGCTTTCTTT
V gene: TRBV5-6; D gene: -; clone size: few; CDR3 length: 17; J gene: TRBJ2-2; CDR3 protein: CASSWWGGQWNTGELFF; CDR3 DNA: TGTGCCAGCAGCTGGTGGGGGGGACAGTGGAACACCGGGGAGCTGTTTTTT
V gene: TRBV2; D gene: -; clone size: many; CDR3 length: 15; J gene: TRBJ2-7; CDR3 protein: CASSEEGLNSYEQYF; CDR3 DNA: TGTGCCAGCAGTGAAGAAGGGCTAAACTCCTACGAGCAGTACTTC
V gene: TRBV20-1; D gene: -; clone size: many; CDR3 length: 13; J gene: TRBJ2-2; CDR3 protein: CSARWTGPGELFF; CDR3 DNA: TGCAGTGCTCGATGGACTGGGCCCGGGGAGCTGTTTTTT
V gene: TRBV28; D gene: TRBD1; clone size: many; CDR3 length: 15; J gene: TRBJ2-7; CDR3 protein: CASSLEGQLAYEQYF; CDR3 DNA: TGTGCCAGCAGTTTAGAGGGACAGCTTGCCTACGAGCAGTACTTC
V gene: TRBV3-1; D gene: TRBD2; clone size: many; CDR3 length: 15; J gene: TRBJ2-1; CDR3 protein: CASSQSLAEYNEQFF; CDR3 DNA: TGTGCCAGCAGCCAATCACTAGCGGAATACAATGAGCAGTTCTTC
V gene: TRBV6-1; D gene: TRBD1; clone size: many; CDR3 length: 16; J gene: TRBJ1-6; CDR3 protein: CASRPTDRSNISPLHF; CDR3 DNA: TGTGCCAGCAGACCCACGGACAGGTCTAATATTTCACCCCTCCACTTT
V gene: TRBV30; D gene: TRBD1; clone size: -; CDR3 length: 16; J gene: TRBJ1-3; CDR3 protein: CAWREKRTGPGNTIYF; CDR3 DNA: TGTGCCTGGAGGGAGAAACGGACAGGGCCTGGAAACACCATATATTTT
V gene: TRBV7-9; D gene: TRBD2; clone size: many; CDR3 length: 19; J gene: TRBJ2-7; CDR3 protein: CASSSHPGTSGMSSYEQYF; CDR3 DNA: TGTGCCAGCAGCTCGCATCCCGGGACTAGCGGGATGAGCTCCTACGAGCAGTACTTC
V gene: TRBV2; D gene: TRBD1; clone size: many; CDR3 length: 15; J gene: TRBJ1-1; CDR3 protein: CASRGTGGPNTEAFF; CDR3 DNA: TGTGCCAGCAGAGGGACAGGGGGACCGAACACTGAAGCTTTCTTT
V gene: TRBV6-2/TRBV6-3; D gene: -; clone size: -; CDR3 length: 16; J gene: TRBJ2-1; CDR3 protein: CASSPNGESSYNEQFF; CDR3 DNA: TGTGCCAGCAGTCCTAATGGGGAGAGCTCCTACAATGAGCAGTTCTTC
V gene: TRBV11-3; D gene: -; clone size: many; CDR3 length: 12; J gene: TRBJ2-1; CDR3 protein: CASTKRDNEQFF; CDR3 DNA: TGTGCCAGCACAAAGCGGGACAATGAGCAGTTCTTC
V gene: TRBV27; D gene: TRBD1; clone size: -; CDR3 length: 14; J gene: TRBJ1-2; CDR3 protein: CASSATGANYGYTF; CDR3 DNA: TGTGCCAGCAGTGCCACAGGGGCTAACTATGGCTACACCTTC
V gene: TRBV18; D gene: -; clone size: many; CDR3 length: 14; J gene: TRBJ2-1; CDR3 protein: CASSPRTNPNEQFF; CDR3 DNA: TGTGCCAGCTCACCAAGAACTAACCCCAATGAGCAGTTCTTC
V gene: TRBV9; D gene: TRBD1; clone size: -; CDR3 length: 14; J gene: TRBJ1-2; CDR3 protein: CASQPGQGYYGYTF; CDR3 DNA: TGTGCCAGCCAGCCGGGACAGGGATACTATGGCTACACCTTC
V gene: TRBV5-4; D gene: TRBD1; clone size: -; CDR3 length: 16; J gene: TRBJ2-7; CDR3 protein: CASSPATGQLHYEQYF; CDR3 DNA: TGTGCCAGCAGCCCGGCTACGGGACAGCTTCACTACGAGCAGTACTTC
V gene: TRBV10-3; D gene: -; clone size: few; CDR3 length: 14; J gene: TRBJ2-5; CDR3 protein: CAISAGASQETQYF; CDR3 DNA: TGTGCCATCAGTGCGGGGGCGAGCCAAGAGACCCAGTACTTC
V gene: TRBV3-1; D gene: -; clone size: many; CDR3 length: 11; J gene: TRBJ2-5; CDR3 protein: CASTLGETQYF; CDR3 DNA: TGTGCCAGCACACTCGGGGAGACCCAGTACTTC
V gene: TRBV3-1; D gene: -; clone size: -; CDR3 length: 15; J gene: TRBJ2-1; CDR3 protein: CASSLGGPHVNEQFF; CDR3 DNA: TGTGCCAGCAGCCTTGGGGGGCCCCACGTCAATGAGCAGTTCTTC
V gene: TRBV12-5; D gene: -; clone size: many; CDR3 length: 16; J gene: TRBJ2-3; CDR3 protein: CASGLARDRTTDTQYF; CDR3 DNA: TGTGCTAGTGGTTTGGCGCGGGACCGAACCACAGATACGCAGTATTTT
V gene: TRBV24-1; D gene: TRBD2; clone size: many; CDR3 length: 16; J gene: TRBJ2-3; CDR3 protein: CATSAYGGGPTDTQYF; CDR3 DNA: TGTGCCACCAGTGCCTACGGGGGAGGGCCGACAGATACGCAGTATTTT
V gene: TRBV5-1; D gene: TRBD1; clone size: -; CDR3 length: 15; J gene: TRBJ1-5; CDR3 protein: CASSPDGTGYQPQHF; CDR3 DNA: TGCGCCAGCAGCCCAGATGGGACAGGGTATCAGCCCCAGCATTTT
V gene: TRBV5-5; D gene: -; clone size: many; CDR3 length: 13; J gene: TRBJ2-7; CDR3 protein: CASSSWQGYEQYF; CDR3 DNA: TGTGCCAGCAGTTCCTGGCAGGGCTACGAGCAGTACTTC
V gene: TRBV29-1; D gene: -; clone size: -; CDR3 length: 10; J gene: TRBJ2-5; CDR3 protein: CSVASGTEYF; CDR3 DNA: -
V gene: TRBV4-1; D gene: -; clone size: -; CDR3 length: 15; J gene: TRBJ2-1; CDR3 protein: CASSPRFGGPNEQFF; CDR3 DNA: TGCGCCAGCAGCCCTCGTTTTGGGGGCCCCAATGAGCAGTTCTTC
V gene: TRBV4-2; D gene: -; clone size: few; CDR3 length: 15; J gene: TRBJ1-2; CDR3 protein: CASSQVGQDNYGYTF; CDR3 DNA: TGTGCCAGCAGCCAAGTGGGGCAGGATAACTATGGCTACACCTTC
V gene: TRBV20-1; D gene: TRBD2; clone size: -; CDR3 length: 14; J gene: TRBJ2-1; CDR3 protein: CSATLAVTNNEQFF; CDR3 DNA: TGCAGTGCTACCCTAGCGGTCACTAACAATGAGCAGTTCTTC
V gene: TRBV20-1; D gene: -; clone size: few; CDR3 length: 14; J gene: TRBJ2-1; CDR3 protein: CSALGWVSNNEQFF; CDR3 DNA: TGCAGTGCGTTGGGATGGGTCAGCAACAATGAGCAGTTCTTC
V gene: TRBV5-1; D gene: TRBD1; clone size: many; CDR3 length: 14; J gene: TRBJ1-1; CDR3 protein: CASSHGTGNTEAFF; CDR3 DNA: TGCGCCAGCAGCCACGGGACAGGGAACACTGAAGCTTTCTTT
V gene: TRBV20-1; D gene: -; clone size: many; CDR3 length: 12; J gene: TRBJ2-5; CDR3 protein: CSATHRVETQYF; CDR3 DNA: TGCAGTGCCACCCATCGAGTTGAGACCCAGTACTTC
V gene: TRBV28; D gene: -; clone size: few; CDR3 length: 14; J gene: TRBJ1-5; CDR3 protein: CASSWAPGGQPQHF; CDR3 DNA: TGTGCCAGCAGTTGGGCCCCCGGAGGTCAGCCCCAGCATTTT
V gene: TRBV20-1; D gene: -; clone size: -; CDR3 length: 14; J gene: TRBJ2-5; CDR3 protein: CSARADYPQETQYF; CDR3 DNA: TGCAGTGCTAGAGCGGACTACCCCCAAGAGACCCAGTACTTC
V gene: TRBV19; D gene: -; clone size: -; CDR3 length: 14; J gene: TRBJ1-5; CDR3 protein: CATRGLGGNQPQHF; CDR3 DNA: TGTGCCACCCGGGGGCTCGGAGGCAATCAGCCCCAGCATTTT
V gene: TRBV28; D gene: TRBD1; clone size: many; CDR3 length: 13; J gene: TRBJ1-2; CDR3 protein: CASEATGEGGYTF; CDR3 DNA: TGTGCCAGCGAAGCGACAGGGGAGGGTGGCTACACCTTC
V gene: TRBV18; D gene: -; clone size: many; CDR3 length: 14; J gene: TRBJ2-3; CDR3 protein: CASSPPGDTDTQYF; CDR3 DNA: TGTGCCAGCTCACCACCGGGGGACACAGATACGCAGTATTTT
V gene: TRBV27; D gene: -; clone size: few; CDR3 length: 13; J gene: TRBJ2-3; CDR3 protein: CASSLIVRDTQYF; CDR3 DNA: TGTGCCAGCAGTTTAATAGTGCGGGATACGCAGTATTTT
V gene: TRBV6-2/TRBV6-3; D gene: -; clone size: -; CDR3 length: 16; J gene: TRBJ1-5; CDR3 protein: CASSPRGPPGRQPQHF; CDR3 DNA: TGTGCCAGCAGCCCGCGAGGGCCGCCGGGCCGTCAGCCCCAGCATTTT
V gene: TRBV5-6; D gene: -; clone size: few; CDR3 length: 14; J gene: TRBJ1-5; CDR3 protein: CASSWWTGNQPQHF; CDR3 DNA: TGTGCCAGCAGCTGGTGGACAGGCAATCAGCCCCAGCATTTT
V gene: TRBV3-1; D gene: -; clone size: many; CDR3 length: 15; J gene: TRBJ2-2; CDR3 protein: CASSQRGPRAGELFF; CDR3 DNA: TGTGCCAGCAGCCAAAGGGGACCAAGAGCCGGGGAGCTGTTTTTT
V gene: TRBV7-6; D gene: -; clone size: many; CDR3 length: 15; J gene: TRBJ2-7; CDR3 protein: CASSLAESGGYEQYF; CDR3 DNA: TGTGCCAGCAGCTTAGCGGAGTCAGGGGGGTACGAGCAGTACTTC
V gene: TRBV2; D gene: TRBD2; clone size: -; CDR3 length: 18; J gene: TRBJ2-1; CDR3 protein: CASSEVQLAGGLGNEQFF; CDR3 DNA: TGTGCCAGCAGTGAAGTCCAACTAGCGGGGGGGCTGGGAAATGAGCAGTTCTTC
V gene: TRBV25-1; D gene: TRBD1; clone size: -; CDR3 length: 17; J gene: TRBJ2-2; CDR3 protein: CASRNPGQGVRTGEPFF; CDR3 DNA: TGTGCCAGCAGGAACCCCGGACAGGGGGTTAGGACCGGGGAGCCATTTTTT
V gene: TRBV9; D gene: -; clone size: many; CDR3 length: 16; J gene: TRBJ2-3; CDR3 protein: CASSPEGGGFTDTQYF; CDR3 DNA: TGTGCCAGCAGCCCAGAGGGGGGCGGCTTCACAGATACGCAGTATTTT
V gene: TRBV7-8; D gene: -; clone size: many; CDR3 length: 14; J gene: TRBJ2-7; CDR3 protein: CASSLGWTAYEQYF; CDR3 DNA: TGTGCCAGCAGCTTAGGTTGGACAGCCTACGAGCAGTACTTC
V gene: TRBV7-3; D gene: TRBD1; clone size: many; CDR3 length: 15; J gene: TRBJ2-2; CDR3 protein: CASSLIGGAPGELFF; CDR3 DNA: TGTGCCAGCAGCTTAATAGGGGGCGCGCCCGGGGAGCTGTTTTTT
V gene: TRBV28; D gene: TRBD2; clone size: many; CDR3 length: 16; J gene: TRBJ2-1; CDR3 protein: CASSFLGTSGYNEQFF; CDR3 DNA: TGTGCCAGCAGTTTTTTAGGGACTAGCGGTTACAATGAGCAGTTCTTC
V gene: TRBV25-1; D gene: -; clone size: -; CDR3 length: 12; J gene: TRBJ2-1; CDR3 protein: CASSERYNEQFF; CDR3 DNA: TGTGCCAGCAGTGAAAGGTACAATGAGCAGTTCTTC
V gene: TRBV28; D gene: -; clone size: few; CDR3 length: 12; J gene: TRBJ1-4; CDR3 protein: CASRHTNEKLFF; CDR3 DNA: TGTGCCAGCAGGCATACTAATGAAAAACTGTTTTTT
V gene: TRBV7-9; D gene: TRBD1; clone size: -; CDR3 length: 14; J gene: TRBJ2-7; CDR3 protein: CASSTYRGLSEQYF; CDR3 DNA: TGTGCCAGCAGTACGTACAGGGGGCTGAGCGAGCAGTACTTC
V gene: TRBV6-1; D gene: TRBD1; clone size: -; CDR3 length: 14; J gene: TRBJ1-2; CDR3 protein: CASTDTGGSYGYTF; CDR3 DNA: TGTGCCAGCACCGACACAGGGGGGAGCTATGGCTACACCTTC
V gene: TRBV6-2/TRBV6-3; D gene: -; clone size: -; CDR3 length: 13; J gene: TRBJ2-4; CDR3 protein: CATLDRAKNIQYF; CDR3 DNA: TGTGCCACCTTGGACAGAGCCAAAAACATTCAGTACTTC
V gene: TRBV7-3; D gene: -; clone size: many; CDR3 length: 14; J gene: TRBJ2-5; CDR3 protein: CASSLRPSMETQYF; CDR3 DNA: TGTGCCAGCAGCTTAAGGCCTAGCATGGAGACCCAGTACTTC
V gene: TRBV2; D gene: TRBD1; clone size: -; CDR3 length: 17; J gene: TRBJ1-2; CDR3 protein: CASSTRPNLTGNYGYTF; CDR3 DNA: TGTGCCAGCAGTACTCGTCCTAACTTGACAGGGAACTATGGCTACACCTTC